These 20 T cell receptor beta chains were all obtained from the same sample, sequenced in a study of T cells in women clearing cervical HPV infection. Here immunoSEQ multiplex PCR was the method, and the copy in TCRdb shows in-frame clones only, minus some. The repertoire shows 20,000 to 25,000 clones; the top ten hold 7.5% to 9.5%. Sequenced sample: blood buffy coat. The source of these receptors is a woman between 18 and 75 years old with a cervical HPV16 infection that either progressed to CIN3+ or cleared (not recorded which).

As concerns this clone: The read ends 3 residues early relative to the CDR3; the germline J gene fills the gap. The chain employs TRBV29-1 and TRBJ1-2, with 10 positions matching TRBD1. The CDR3 is 14 amino acids. The V and J ends lost 4 bases and 3 bases, in that order; junction bases with no gene match: 5. Germline-derived CDR1 and CDR2 are SQVTM and ANQGSEA. The sequenced part of the CDR3 DNA is TGCAGCGTTGTTTGGGACAGGGGCGACTATGGC. Amino acids: CSVVWDRGDYG. The full CDR3 protein reads CSVVWDRGDYGYTF. Variable domain in full (rest from reference TRBV29-1 and TRBJ1-2): SAVISQKPSRDICQRGTSLTIQCQVDSQVTMMFWYRQQPGQSLTLIATANQGSEATYESGFVIDKFPISRPNLTFSTLTVSNMSPEDSSIYLCSVVWDRGDYGYTFGSGTRLTVV.

Of note for this clone: The read finishes 3 residues shy of the CDR3 end, and the germline J gene is used to complete it. The chain employs TRBV19 and TRBJ2-2; 10 nucleotides line up with TRBD2. V gave up 7 bases and J gave up 4 bases; unmatched junction bases: 6. The CDR3 has 15 residues. CDR1 is LNHDA and CDR2 is SQIVND in the germline V gene (reference sequence). The CDR3 bases that were read are TGTGCCAGTACAAGGCTAGCGGGAGTCACCGGGGAG. This encodes CASTRLAGVTGE. From start to end, the CDR3 is CASTRLAGVTGELFF.

Regarding this clone: The read ends 3 residues before the CDR3 terminus; that terminus is restored from the germline J gene. The chain joins TRBV7-2 to TRBJ2-5; 11 nucleotides line up with TRBD2. The V gene end was trimmed by 2 bases and the J gene end by 5 bases; junction bases not matched to a gene: 4. The germline V gene encodes CDR1 SGHTA and CDR2 FQGNSA. CDR3 size: 15 residues. The CDR3 here is CASSLSSGRSETQYF. The sequenced CDR3 bases are TGTGCCAGCAGCTTATCTAGCGGGAGGAGCGAGACC.

On this clone itself: The CDR3 goes on 3 residues after the read ends, and that part is filled in from the germline J gene. The chain recombines TRBV5-1 with TRBJ1-5, with a possible D match to TRBD1 (6 bases). V shed 0 bases and J shed 6 bases, with 16 bases lying between them. CDR1 and CDR2 from the germline V gene are SGHRS and YFSETQ. This CDR3 has 16 amino acids. This CDR3 reads CASSLGGGGVGQPQHF. Incomplete CDR3 DNA: TGCGCCAGCAGCTTGGGCGGGGGGGGCGTAGGTCAGCCC.

A note on this clone: The sequence runs out 3 residues before the end of the CDR3; the remainder is reconstructed from the germline J gene. Other DNA sequences in this sample translate to the same CDR3. The gene calls are TRBV19 and TRBJ1-1; D perhaps matches TRBD1 (5 bases). CDR3 length: 14 residues. CDR1 is LNHDA and CDR2 is SQIVND in the germline V gene (reference sequence). The CDR3 DNA, read in part, is TGTGCCAGTACTCCCGGGACTAGCGATCAGACC. Translation gives CASTPGTSDQT. The entire CDR3 reads CASTPGTSDQTAFF.

Note on this clone: With the read ending 3 residues before the CDR3 end, the germline J gene is used to fill in that end. The rearrangement links TRBV5-1 to TRBJ2-3; 12 positions match TRBD2. CDR1 and CDR2 (germline): SGHRS, YFSETQ. The length of the CDR3 is 15 residues. This CDR3 is CASSTRLAGAESQYF. The DNA read from the CDR3 is TGCGCCAGCAGCACAAGACTAGCGGGAGCGGAGTCG.

CDR3: CASSPRTHNEQFF. The sequenced part of the CDR3 DNA is TGTGCCAGCAGCCCCAGGACTCACAATGAG. The chain is built from TRBV7-6 and TRBJ2-1; D is possibly TRBD2 (5 bases). The read gets to within 3 residues of the CDR3 end, and the germline J gene fills in the rest. Germline V gene sequence: CDR1 SGHVS, CDR2 FNYEAQ. V was shortened by 5 bases and J by 5 bases, with 10 bases between the two germline ends. The CDR3 spans 13 residues.

Regarding this clone: Other DNA sequences within the sample encode an identical CDR3. The CDR3 spells CASSTGGATNEKLFF. The sequenced CDR3 bases are TGTGCCAGCAGCACAGGTGGCGCGACTAATGAAAAA. This chain joins TRBV7-2 and TRBJ1-4, with D perhaps TRBD1 (5 bases). The sequence runs out 3 residues before the end of the CDR3; the remainder is reconstructed from the germline J gene. Germline CDR1 is SGHTA and CDR2 is FQGNSA. V was trimmed by 5 bases and J by 2 bases, leaving 12 bases between them. This CDR3 contains 15 residues. Filled out from reference TRBV7-2 and TRBJ1-4, the complete variable domain reads GAGVSQSPSNKVTEKGKDVELRCDPISGHTALYWYRQSLGQGLEFLIYFQGNSAPDKSGLPSDRFSAERTGGSVSTLTIQRTQQEDSAVYLCASSTGGATNEKLFFGSGTQLSVL.

A remark on this clone: The read finishes 3 residues shy of the CDR3 end, and the germline J gene is used to complete it. This chain links TRBV7-2 with TRBJ1-1; possibly TRBD1 for D (5 bases). Trimming removed 2 bases at V and 6 bases at J, with 10 bases between. Germline CDR1 and CDR2: SGHTA and FQGNSA. The CDR3 length is 13 residues. The sequenced part of the CDR3 DNA is TGTGCCAGCAGCTTATATTCGGGGGCTGAA. Translated, it gives CASSLYSGAE. In full, the CDR3 reads CASSLYSGAEAFF.

On this clone: The read finishes 3 residues shy of the CDR3 end, and the germline J gene is used to complete it. V and J are TRBV6-1 and TRBJ1-3; weak D call: TRBD1 (6 bases). CDR3 length: 14 amino acids. Trimming stripped 3 bases from V and 5 bases from J, with 11 bases between. Germline V gene data show CDR1 as MNHNS and CDR2 as SASEGT. This chain's CDR3 is CASSDAGVRNTIYF. CDR3 DNA, as far as it was read: TGTGCCAGCAGTGACGCAGGGGTGAGAAACACC.

Comment on this clone: The read comes to an end 3 residues before the CDR3 does, leaving the germline J gene to fill in the end. The chain carries TRBV29-1 and TRBJ2-7, with 11 bases that match TRBD1. Germline CDR1 and CDR2: SQVTM and ANQGSEA. This CDR3 is 14 amino acids long. After removal of 4 bases from V and 3 bases from J, the junction contained 5 bases not matched to a gene. CDR3: CSVVSGTGGYEQYF. CDR3 DNA, as far as it was read: TGCAGCGTTGTATCCGGGACAGGGGGCTACGAG.

In regard to this clone: The read gets to within 3 residues of the CDR3 end, and the germline J gene fills in the rest. V is TRBV11-2 and J is TRBJ2-7; D not resolved. This CDR3 region has 12 residues. Germline CDR1 and CDR2: SGHAT and FQNNGV. V lost 3 bases, J lost 2 bases, and 5 bases lay in between. The CDR3 protein is CASSFLTYEQYF. CDR3 DNA (partial): TGTGCCAGCAGCTTCCTAACCTACGAG.

Partial CDR3 DNA: TGCGCCAGCACCCCCGGGGTAAACACAGGGGGCTGGGCGAACACCGGGGAG. Protein sequence: CASTPGVNTGGWANTGE. The CDR3 in full is CASTPGVNTGGWANTGELFF. The chain couples TRBV5-1 to TRBJ2-2; the match to TRBD1 covers 9 bases. Sequencing ends 3 residues short of the CDR3 end; the germline J gene provides the rest. Unmatched junction bases numbered 18, after V lost 6 bases and J lost 0 bases. Germline values: CDR1 SGHRS, CDR2 YFSETQ. The CDR3 is 20 amino acids. The complete variable domain, with remaining parts taken from reference TRBV5-1 and TRBJ2-2, reads KAGVTQTPRYLIKTRGQQVTLSCSPISGHRSVSWYQQTPGQGLQFLFEYFSETQRNKGNFPGRFSGRQFSNSRSEMNVSTLELGDSALYLCASTPGVNTGGWANTGELFFGEGSRLTVL.

As for this clone: The read falls 3 residues short of the CDR3 end, and the missing part is taken from the germline J gene. The J gene is TRBJ2-5, the V gene TRBV7-3, with 9 bases identical to TRBD1. Germline V lookup: CDR1 SGHTA, CDR2 FQGTGA. The CDR3 extends over 14 amino acids. The trim removed 4 bases at V and 4 bases at J, leaving 4 bases unmatched. CDR3 protein: CASSYRGLGETQYF. The CDR3 DNA, read in part, is TGTGCCAGCAGCTACAGGGGGCTTGGAGAGACC. Looking up the rest from reference TRBV7-3 and TRBJ2-5 gives the full variable domain: GAGVSQTPSNKVTEKGKYVELRCDPISGHTALYWYRQSLGQGPEFLIYFQGTGAADDSGLPNDRFFAVRPEGSVSTLKIQRTERGDSAVYLCASSYRGLGETQYFGPGTRLLVL.

Concerning this clone: The read ends 3 residues before the CDR3 terminus; that terminus is restored from the germline J gene. The chain has TRBV2 and TRBJ2-5, with 9 bases matching TRBD2. The CDR3 covers 14 residues. The germline V gene has CDR1 SNHLY and CDR2 FYNNEI. V lost 7 bases and J lost 4; bases outside the gene matches: 7. CDR3 DNA, as far as it was read: TGTGCCAGCAATACAGCGGGGGGAGGAGAGACC. Residues: CASNTAGGGET. The entire CDR3 reads CASNTAGGGETQYF. The full variable domain, with the rest looked up from reference TRBV2 and TRBJ2-5, is EPEVTQTPSHQVTQMGQEVILRCVPISNHLYFYWYRQILGQKVEFLVSFYNNEISEKSEIFDDQFSVERPDGSNFTLKIRSTKLEDSAMYFCASNTAGGGETQYFGPGTRLLVL.

Note on this clone: The read gets to within 3 residues of the CDR3 end, and the germline J gene fills in the rest. The V and J genes are TRBV19 and TRBJ1-2; unclear D gene. Deletions cut 3 bases from V and 6 bases from J, with 11 bases between. Germline values: CDR1 LNHDA, CDR2 SQIVND (reference sequence). The CDR3 contains 13 residues. CDR3 DNA, as far as it was read: TGTGCCAGTAGTATGTCAGGAATTGATGGC. This codes for CASSMSGIDG. The complete CDR3 protein is CASSMSGIDGYTF.

Notes on this clone: The read halts 3 residues ahead of the CDR3 end, with the missing end drawn from the germline J gene. The chain carries TRBV18 and TRBJ1-3; D ambiguous. Trimming left V 1 base short and J 0 bases short, with 13 bases between. This CDR3 spans 17 amino acids. Germline V gene data show CDR1 as KGHSH and CDR2 as LQKENI. The CDR3 sequence is CASSPLSAGPSGNTIYF. The sequenced part of the CDR3 DNA is TGTGCCAGCTCACCACTCTCTGCGGGCCCCTCTGGAAACACC.

With respect to this clone: The read ends 3 residues early relative to the CDR3; the germline J gene fills the gap. In the same sample, other DNA sequences code for this CDR3. The chain is built from TRBV18 and TRBJ2-1; 14 nucleotides match TRBD2. The germline V gene encodes CDR1 KGHSH and CDR2 LQKENI. The CDR3 contains 17 residues. J lost 7 bases, V lost 6 bases, and 11 bases had no gene match. The CDR3 DNA, read in part, is TGTGCCAGCTCCCCGCCCGCCGGGACTAGCGGGAGTAATGAG. This sequence encodes CASSPPAGTSGSNE. Given in full, the CDR3 is CASSPPAGTSGSNEQFF.

Comment on this clone: Read sequence stops 3 residues before the CDR3 end, and the germline J gene provides the missing end. The chain uses TRBV5-1 and TRBJ1-1; D remains unclear. Germline values: CDR1 SGHRS, CDR2 YFSETQ. V shed 1 base and J shed 4 bases, with 11 bases lying between them. This CDR3 region has 14 residues. CDR3 region: CASSLLEVGTEAFF. The covered CDR3 bases are TGCGCCAGCAGCTTGCTCGAGGTTGGCACTGAA.

In regard to this clone: The read finishes 3 residues shy of the CDR3 end, and the germline J gene is used to complete it. The chain has TRBV7-2 and TRBJ2-2; D remains unclear. In germline, CDR1 is SGHTA, CDR2 FQGNSA. V was pared by 6 bases and J by 0 bases, with 8 bases between. This CDR3 spans 14 amino acids. The CDR3 DNA, read in part, is TGTGCCAGCAGTAGGGCCGCGAACACCGGGGAG. It specifies CASSRAANTGE. The CDR3, in full, reads CASSRAANTGELFF.